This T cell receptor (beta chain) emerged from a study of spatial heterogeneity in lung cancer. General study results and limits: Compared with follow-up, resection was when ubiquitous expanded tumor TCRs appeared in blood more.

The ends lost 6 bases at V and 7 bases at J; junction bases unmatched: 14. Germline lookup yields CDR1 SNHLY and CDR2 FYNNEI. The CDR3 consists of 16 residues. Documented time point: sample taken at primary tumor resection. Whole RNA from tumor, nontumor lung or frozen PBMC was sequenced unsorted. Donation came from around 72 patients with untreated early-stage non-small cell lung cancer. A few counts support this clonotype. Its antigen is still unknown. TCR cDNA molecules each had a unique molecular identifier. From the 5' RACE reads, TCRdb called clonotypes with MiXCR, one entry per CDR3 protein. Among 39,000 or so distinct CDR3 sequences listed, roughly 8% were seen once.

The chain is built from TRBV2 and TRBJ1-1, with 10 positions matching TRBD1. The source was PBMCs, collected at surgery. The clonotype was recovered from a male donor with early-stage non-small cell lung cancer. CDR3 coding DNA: TGTGCCAGCAGGCACCGGGACAGGGGAGGTTCAAGTGAAGCTTTCTTT. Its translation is CASRHRDRGGSSEAFF.